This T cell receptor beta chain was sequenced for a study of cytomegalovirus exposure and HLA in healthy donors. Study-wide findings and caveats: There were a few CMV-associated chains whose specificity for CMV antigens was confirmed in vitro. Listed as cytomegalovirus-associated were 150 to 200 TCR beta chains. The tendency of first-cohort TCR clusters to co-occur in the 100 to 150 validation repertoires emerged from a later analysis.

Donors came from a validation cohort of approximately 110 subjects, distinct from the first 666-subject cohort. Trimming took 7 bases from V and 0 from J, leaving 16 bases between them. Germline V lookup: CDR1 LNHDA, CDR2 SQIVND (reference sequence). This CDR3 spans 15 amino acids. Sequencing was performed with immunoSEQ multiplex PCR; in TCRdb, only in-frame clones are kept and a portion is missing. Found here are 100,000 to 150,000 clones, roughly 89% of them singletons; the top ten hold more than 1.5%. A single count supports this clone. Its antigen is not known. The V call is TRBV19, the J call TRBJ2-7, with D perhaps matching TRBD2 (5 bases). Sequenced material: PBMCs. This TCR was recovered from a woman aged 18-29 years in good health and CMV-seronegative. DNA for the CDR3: TGTGCCAGTACCCCCAGCGGCAGTAGCTCCTACGAGCAGTACTTC. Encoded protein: CASTPSGSSSYEQYF.